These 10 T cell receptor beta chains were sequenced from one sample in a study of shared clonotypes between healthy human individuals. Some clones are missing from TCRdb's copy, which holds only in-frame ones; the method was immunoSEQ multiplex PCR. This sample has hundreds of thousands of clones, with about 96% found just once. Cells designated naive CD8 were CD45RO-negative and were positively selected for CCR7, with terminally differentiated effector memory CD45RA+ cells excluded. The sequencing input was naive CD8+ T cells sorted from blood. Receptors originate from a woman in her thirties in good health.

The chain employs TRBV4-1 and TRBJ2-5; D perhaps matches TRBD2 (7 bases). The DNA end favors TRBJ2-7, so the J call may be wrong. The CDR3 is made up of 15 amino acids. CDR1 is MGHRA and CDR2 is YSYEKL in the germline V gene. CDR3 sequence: CASSQPGGSVGEQYF. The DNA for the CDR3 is TGCGCCAGCAGCCAACCGGGGGGCTCCGTTGGCGAGCAGTACTTC.

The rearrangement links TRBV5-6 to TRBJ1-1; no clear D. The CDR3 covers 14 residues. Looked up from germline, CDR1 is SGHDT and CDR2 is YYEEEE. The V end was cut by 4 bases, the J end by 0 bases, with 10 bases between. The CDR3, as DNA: TGTGCCAGCAGCCGAGCTGAAATGAACACTGAAGCTTTCTTT. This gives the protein CASSRAEMNTEAFF.

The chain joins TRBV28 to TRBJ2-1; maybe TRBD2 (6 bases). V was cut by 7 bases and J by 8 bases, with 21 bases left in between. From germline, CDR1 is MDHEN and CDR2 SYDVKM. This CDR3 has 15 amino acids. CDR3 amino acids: CASKLRERFFDEQFF. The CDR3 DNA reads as TGTGCCAGCAAGTTACGGGAGCGGTTTTTCGATGAGCAGTTCTTC.

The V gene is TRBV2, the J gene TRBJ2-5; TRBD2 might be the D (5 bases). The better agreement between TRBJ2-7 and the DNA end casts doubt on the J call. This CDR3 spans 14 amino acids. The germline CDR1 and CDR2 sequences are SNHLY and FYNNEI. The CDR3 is CASSEGLAFYEQYF. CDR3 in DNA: TGTGCCAGCAGTGAAGGGCTAGCCTTCTACGAGCAGTACTTC.

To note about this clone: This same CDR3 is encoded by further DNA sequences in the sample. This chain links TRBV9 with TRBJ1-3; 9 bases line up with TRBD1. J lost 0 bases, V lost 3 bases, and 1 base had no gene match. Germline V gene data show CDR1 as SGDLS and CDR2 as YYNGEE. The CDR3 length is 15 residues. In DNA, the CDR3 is TGTGCCAGCAGCGCGACAGGGGGCTCTGGAAACACCATATATTTT. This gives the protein CASSATGGSGNTIYF.

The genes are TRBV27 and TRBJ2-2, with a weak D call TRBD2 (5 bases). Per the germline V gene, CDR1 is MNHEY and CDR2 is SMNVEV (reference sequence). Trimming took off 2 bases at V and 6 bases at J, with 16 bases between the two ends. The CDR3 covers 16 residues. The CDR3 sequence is CASSLEFWPEAGELFF. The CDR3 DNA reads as TGTGCCAGCAGTTTAGAGTTTTGGCCGGAGGCCGGGGAGCTGTTTTTT.

CDR3 bases: TGTGCCAGCAGCTTAGCCCTCGGTTTGGACACTGAAGCTTTCTTT. Its protein product is CASSLALGLDTEAFF. The rearrangement joins TRBV7-6 to TRBJ1-1; D unclear. The V end was cut by 0 bases, the J end by 3 bases, with 11 bases between. The germline V gene has CDR1 SGHVS and CDR2 FNYEAQ. The CDR3 is 15 amino acids. Complete variable domain (other parts from reference TRBV7-6 and TRBJ1-1): GAGVSQSPRYKVTKRGQDVALRCDPISGHVSLYWYRQALGQGPEFLTYFNYEAQQDKSGLPNDRFSAERPEGSISTLTIQRTEQRDSAMYRCASSLALGLDTEAFFGQGTRLTVV.

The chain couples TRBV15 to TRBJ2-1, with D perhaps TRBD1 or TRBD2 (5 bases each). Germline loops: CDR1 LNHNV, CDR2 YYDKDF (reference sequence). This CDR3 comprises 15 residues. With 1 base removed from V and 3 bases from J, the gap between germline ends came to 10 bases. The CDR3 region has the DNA TGTGCCACCAGCAGAGTTCGGGGCCTCTACAATGAGCAGTTCTTC. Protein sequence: CATSRVRGLYNEQFF.

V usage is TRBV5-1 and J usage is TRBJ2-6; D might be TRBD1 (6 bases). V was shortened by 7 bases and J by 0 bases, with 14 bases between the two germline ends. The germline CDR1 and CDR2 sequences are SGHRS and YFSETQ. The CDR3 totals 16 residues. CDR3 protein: CASEWGPNSGANVLTF. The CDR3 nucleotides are TGCGCCAGCGAGTGGGGGCCGAACTCTGGGGCCAACGTCCTGACTTTC.

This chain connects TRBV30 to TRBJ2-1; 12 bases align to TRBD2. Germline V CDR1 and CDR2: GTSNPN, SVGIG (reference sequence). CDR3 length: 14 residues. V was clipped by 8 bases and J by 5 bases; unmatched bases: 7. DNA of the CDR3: TGTGCCGCCAGCCTAGCGGGGGGGAACAATGAGCAGTTCTTC. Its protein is CAASLAGGNNEQFF.